This T cell receptor (beta chain) is from a study of CD8 T cells in Susac syndrome. In germline, CDR1 is SGHNT, CDR2 YENEEA. The CDR3 loop spans 13 amino acids. The trim removed 5 bases at V and 5 bases at J, leaving 5 bases unmatched. This clonotype was seen once. After extraction with the RNeasy kit, about 0.45 to 1 ug of the RNA was reverse transcribed using random hexamers. TCRdb re-derived calls from the immunoSEQ multiplex PCR reads in MiXCR, one entry per CDR3 protein. The sample has about 250,000 distinct CDR3 sequences, 85% to 95% seen once. The clonotype originates from a human donor with multiple sclerosis. This chain joins TRBV11-3 and TRBJ2-5, with 7 bases that match TRBD2. Sequences were obtained from CD4+ T cells from PBMCs. CDR3 nucleotides: TGTGCCAGCAGCCGGGGGAGGGCCGAGACCCAGTACTTC. Translation gives CASSRGRAETQYF.